A single sample gave rise to the 6 T cell receptor beta chains below, sequenced in a study of cytomegalovirus exposure and HLA in healthy donors. PCR employed 60 Vbeta and 13 Jbeta primers. Method: immunoSEQ multiplex PCR; TCRdb's copy keeps in-frame clones and lacks some. This table has 100,000 to 140,000 clones, roughly 76% appearing once. The sequencing sample was made of PBMCs. All receptors come from a man younger than 35 in good health and CMV-seronegative.

The table lists this clone with a count of one. V and J are TRBV7-2 and TRBJ2-7, with TRBD2 as a possible D gene (7 bases). V was cut by 1 base and J by 2 bases, with 12 bases left in between. Germline V gives CDR1 SGHTA, CDR2 FQGNSA. The CDR3 spans 15 residues. CDR3 protein: CASSLVSGGPYEQYF. CDR3 in DNA: TGTGCCAGCAGCTTAGTTTCGGGGGGCCCCTACGAGCAGTACTTC.

The chain carries TRBV9 and TRBJ1-4, with D unresolved. The germline V and J ends were trimmed by 3 bases and 11 bases, with 17 bases remaining between them. Germline assignment: CDR1 SGDLS and CDR2 YYNGEE. This CDR3 contains 14 residues. The CDR3, as DNA: TGTGCCAGCAGCGCACGGTCGGAGGGAGGGAAACTGTTTTTT. Translated, it gives CASSARSEGGKLFF.

The chain combines TRBV2 with TRBJ1-6, with TRBD1 matching 11 bases. Germline CDR1 SNHLY, CDR2 FYNNEI. With V trimmed by 9 bases and J by 8 bases, 3 bases remained unmatched. The CDR3 has 13 amino acids. CDR3 in DNA: TGTGCCAGATCGGGACAGGGGGATTCACCCCTCCACTTT. It is translated as CARSGQGDSPLHF.

This clone was seen a handful of times. Other nucleotide sequences from this sample produce the same CDR3. The chain couples TRBV6-6 to TRBJ1-2, with unresolved D. CDR1 is MNHNY, CDR2 SVGAGI, per germline (reference sequence). The CDR3 extends over 13 amino acids. The germline V and J ends were trimmed by 6 bases and 3 bases, with 11 bases remaining between them. The CDR3 nucleotides are TGTGCCAGCAGCCGAGGACTCGACTATGGCTACACCTTC. The encoded protein is CASSRGLDYGYTF.

DNA for the CDR3: TGTGCCAGCAACCGTGGACAGGGTAATTCACCCCTCCACTTT. As protein: CASNRGQGNSPLHF. This chain connects TRBV7-9 to TRBJ1-6, with TRBD1 matching over 8 bases. CDR1 and CDR2 from the germline V gene are SEHNR and FQNEAQ (reference sequence). The junction had 5 bases not matched to a gene; V was cut back by 7 bases and J by 6 bases. This CDR3 has 14 residues.

The sample holds one count of this clone. This sequence joins TRBV5-5 and TRBJ1-2, with unresolved D. CDR1 is SGHKS and CDR2 is YYEKEE in the germline V gene (reference sequence). The V end was cut by 3 bases, the J end by 6 bases, with 6 bases between. The CDR3 contains 11 residues. The CDR3 nucleotides are TGTGCCAGCAGCTCCGGGGATGGCTACACCTTC. It yields the protein CASSSGDGYTF.